Listed below are T cell receptor beta chains from one sample, sequenced in a study of radiotherapy plus CTLA-4 blockade in lung cancer. Clones were sequenced by immunoSEQ multiplex PCR, and TCRdb holds only the in-frame ones, with some missing. The sample shows about 45,000 clones, about 70% of them seen only once. The source material was peripheral blood, sampled from a patient treated with radiotherapy plus ipilimumab. Receptors were obtained from a human donor with non-small cell lung cancer who had a partial response to radiotherapy plus ipilimumab. CDR3s leave out the opening cysteine and the closing phenylalanine or tryptophan. The order of the fields is J gene, V gene, CDR3 protein.

>TRBJ1-5|TRBV5-1
ASSRTGIIEDQPQH
>TRBJ1-1|TRBV7-9
ASSNSVNTEAF
>TRBJ2-3|TRBV7-6
ASSLVKGTGGNTQY
>TRBJ1-5|TRBV6-1
ASTRQGYQPQH
>TRBJ2-1|TRBV30
AWSRGGPGGGEQF
>TRBJ1-4|TRBV5-4
ASSQGSPATNEKLF
>TRBJ2-5|TRBV5-1
ASSAIQVGLETQY
>TRBJ2-7|TRBV27
ASRRRPFGGDYEQY
>TRBJ1-6|TRBV30
AWRGQGSYNSPLH
>TRBJ2-5|TRBV7-8
ASSLVGQMQETQY
>TRBJ2-1|TRBV2
ASSARLAGVGDEQF
>TRBJ2-5|TRBV2
ASRPQSWSQETQY
>TRBJ1-5|TRBV6-1
ASTVQTVRGQPQH
>TRBJ1-6|TRBV10-3
AISESGAASSPLH
>TRBJ1-2|TRBV11-2
ASSLTSGTVTGYT
>TRBJ2-5|TRBV20-1
RVGTEETQY
>TRBJ2-7|TRBV4-2
ASSPSGRAYEQY
>TRBJ2-7|TRBV9
ASSVGLAGDYEQY
>TRBJ2-7|TRBV6-1
ASSEASRAGSYEQY
>TRBJ1-4|TRBV9
ASSDNRGTGEKLF
>TRBJ1-2|TRBV5-4
ASRSGQGFGYGYT
>TRBJ1-2|TRBV6-1
ATTGEAGRNYGYT
>TRBJ2-1|TRBV18
ASSPPSGTGSKF
>TRBJ2-7|TRBV5-4
ASSLAPLAGGPYEQY
>TRBJ2-7|TRBV11-2
ASSPEGDSYEQY
>TRBJ1-1|TRBV5-1
ASSWEGSTEAF
>TRBJ2-1|TRBV6-5
ASSPLAGDYNEQF
>TRBJ2-7|TRBV7-8
ASSLGGSPYEQY
>TRBJ1-1|TRBV5-1
ASSLHTGNTEAF
>TRBJ2-5|TRBV4-1
ASSQHGTSGGPGETQY
>TRBJ2-1|TRBV19
ASSSRAGGLNEQF
>TRBJ1-1|TRBV11-1
ASSSATLYTEAF
>TRBJ1-5|TRBV6-1
ASSGESFPGQVGNQPQH
>TRBJ2-7|TRBV19
ASSIGQGAGEQY
>TRBJ2-3|TRBV7-2
ASSLAGRGLSTDTQY
>TRBJ1-2|TRBV30
AWSVRRSYGYT
>TRBJ1-1|TRBV27
ASSSLQAGMNTEAF
>TRBJ1-1|TRBV27
ASSFEAVRGNTEAF
>TRBJ2-3|TRBV4-3
ASSQEGGGGSDTQY
>TRBJ1-4|TRBV11-2
ASSPLGRGEKLF
>TRBJ2-5|TRBV5-1
ASSLGLADVEETQY
>TRBJ1-2|TRBV7-2
ASSLPRRGGRYT
>TRBJ2-1|TRBV5-1
ASSGGSGGSYNEQF
>TRBJ2-3|TRBV4-2
ASSQLAGGHDTQY
>TRBJ1-1|TRBV27
ASSTNPNTEAF
>TRBJ1-1|TRBV27
ASSRRTAENEAF
>TRBJ2-2|TRBV7-9
ASSARQFANTGELF
>TRBJ2-1|TRBV5-1
ASSFSSGTYNEQF
>TRBJ1-1|TRBV5-1
ASSLLGENTEAF
>TRBJ2-3|TRBV9
ASSVVGHNTDTQY
>TRBJ1-1|TRBV5-1
ASSLYGQNTEAF
>TRBJ2-7|TRBV9
ASSFEGAPTYEQY
>TRBJ2-5|TRBV4-1
ASSQEIGGAEETQY
>TRBJ2-3|TRBV30
AWSGDRGTDTQY
>TRBJ2-1|TRBV5-1
ASSTGDGIFYNEQF
>TRBJ1-5|TRBV28
ASSPVPGVNQPQH